A single T cell receptor (beta chain) is shown here with its context. Only a few counts were recorded for this clonotype. Its antigen is still unknown. Base qualities were left out, and no much larger clone turns up one base away. Receptors were amplified or captured by 5' RACE. The sequencing machine was an Illumina HiSeq 2500. The second PCR ran for roughly 7 to 12 cycles and used a J-beta primer mix along with a sample-barcoded 5' primer. Each TCR beta cDNA molecule received a unique molecular identifier from a template-switch 5' adaptor carrying 12 random nucleotides. At least 2.5 million CDR3-containing paired-end reads were obtained from each sample. All of the RNA was converted into first-strand cDNA using the Mint cDNA synthesis kit, with a TRBC-specific oligonucleotide serving as the primer. After uracil-DNA glycosylase treatment, a first 18-cycle PCR used universal primers M1SS and BC2_uni_R on all cDNA. For the original study's pipeline: Normalization of each sample was performed by random selection of 1 million high-quality reads, each carrying a distinct molecular identifier. Instead of being binned into consensus sequences, reads with shared molecular identifiers were discarded. MiTCR, with a Q25 quality threshold and the strictest error-elimination algorithm, was used for CDR3 identification, clonotype clustering and error correction. A nonparametric unseen species model with Euler transformation was used to estimate a lower bound on total TCR beta diversity. In-frame beta chains were kept once TCRdb had trimmed the public reads at Q25 with fastp and called clones with MiXCR. Every distinct CDR3 protein forms one entry, paired with its most common genes and DNA. These V and J calls are TCRdb output, not the study's own analysis. For this sample there are roughly 1 million distinct CDR3 sequences; roughly 24% appear just once. Of the sample, around 0.7% is held by the ten largest clones.

The data were obtained in a study of blood T cells in healthy people across ages (dated by TCRdb to the mid-2010s). For context, the study as a whole: Template switching captured roughly one uniquely barcoded TCR beta cDNA molecule per two T cells in model experiments. Using deep sequencing normalized with unique cDNA molecular identifiers, the study measured how TCR beta repertoire diversity changes with age. The donors were divided into four age groups: young (average 16 years), middle-aged (approximately 39), aged (around 59) and long-lived (around 80). Two additional independent replicas of 1 million unique cDNA reads from the same blood draw were analyzed for two donors (one aged 18 to 30 and one aged 80 or older). General study outcomes and caveats: As age increased, observed TCR beta diversity per million T cells dropped in a roughly linear way, and a significant reduction was already evident by age 40. There was a strong correlation between observed TCR beta diversity and the percentage of naive T cells measured by flow cytometry. Compared with the aged group, the long-lived group had more naive CD4+ T cells, fewer expanded clones and increased TCR diversity, a pattern suggesting age selection. Total diversity estimates from one million sequenced T cells were considered lower bounds and underestimates. Donor CMV infection status was unknown, potentially confounding age-related changes in expanded clonotypes. Bulk unsorted PBMC profiling prevented conclusive comparison of naive and antigen-experienced compartments.

As encoded in the germline V gene, CDR1 is SGHRS while CDR2 is YFSETQ. From the cysteine through the phenylalanine, the CDR3 covers 14 amino acids. Only CDR3 DNA remains: 42 bases, in frame from the first base. Trimming removed 0 bases from V and 8 bases from J, leaving 12 bases between the germline ends. The donors were about 40 Caucasian individuals from Russia, aged roughly 6 to 100 years, who were systemically healthy. Ten milliliters of peripheral blood were drawn from each donor into EDTA-treated Vacutainer tubes. Ficoll-Paque density-gradient centrifugation was used to isolate PBMCs, with at least 7 million per sample. Trizol reagent was used to extract total RNA from the PBMCs, yielding at least 6 micrograms per sample. Naive CD45RAhigh/CD27high T cell percentages were measured by flow cytometry on a PBMC aliquot from every donor. This sample also appeared in a second study, on T cells of mothers and their children. The other study reports the following: Nine systemically healthy Caucasian individuals, comprising three mothers and their six children, were included as donors. cDNA synthesis consumed the entire amount of extracted RNA, loaded at 1.5 ug RNA in each 15 ul reaction. In the second PCR, the M1S primer added sample barcodes and 2-4 random nucleotides. Each mother yielded over 8.5 million TCR beta CDR3 reads and each child 3 million to 3.5 million reads. Thymic selection similarly shapes TCR recombination output in related and unrelated pairs, with minor effect from inherited differences. Related mother-child pairs always showed normalized repertoire overlap that was slightly higher than in unrelated mother-child pairs, though the difference was never significant. No persistent microchimeric T cell clones were detected, at a sensitivity of 80 to 100 clones per million clonotypes. Deep NGS was used in the study to compare the TCR beta repertoires of mothers and children and to look for features that separate related mother-child pairs from unrelated individuals. On average, the children were roughly 10 +/- 4 years old, while the mothers were approximately 41 +/- 4 years old. After adapter ligation was performed with NEBNext reagents, the libraries were sequenced on an Illumina HiSeq 2000 with 100+100 nt paired-end reads. To avoid cross-contamination, the mother libraries and the child libraries were prepared a month apart and sequenced in separate runs. For each donor, somewhere between roughly 500,000 and 2,300,000 distinct TCR beta clonotypes were identified. Naive TCR beta clonotypes were estimated from low-frequency clonotypes matched to each donor's FACS-determined naive share, without sorting.

The specimen sequenced was blood. The sequence was obtained from a girl aged 2-15 years in good health. The rearrangement joined TRBV5-1 to TRBJ2-1; the D gene is not confidently resolved. The CDR3: CASSLGIGFDEQFF. The nucleotide sequence is TGCGCCAGCAGCTTGGGAATAGGGTTCGATGAGCAGTTCTTC. The full variable domain, completed from the reference TRBV5-1 and TRBJ2-1 proteins outside the CDR3, reads KAGVTQTPRYLIKTRGQQVTLSCSPISGHRSVSWYQQTPGQGLQFLFEYFSETQRNKGNFPGRFSGRQFSNSRSEMNVSTLELGDSALYLCASSLGIGFDEQFFGPGTRLTVL.